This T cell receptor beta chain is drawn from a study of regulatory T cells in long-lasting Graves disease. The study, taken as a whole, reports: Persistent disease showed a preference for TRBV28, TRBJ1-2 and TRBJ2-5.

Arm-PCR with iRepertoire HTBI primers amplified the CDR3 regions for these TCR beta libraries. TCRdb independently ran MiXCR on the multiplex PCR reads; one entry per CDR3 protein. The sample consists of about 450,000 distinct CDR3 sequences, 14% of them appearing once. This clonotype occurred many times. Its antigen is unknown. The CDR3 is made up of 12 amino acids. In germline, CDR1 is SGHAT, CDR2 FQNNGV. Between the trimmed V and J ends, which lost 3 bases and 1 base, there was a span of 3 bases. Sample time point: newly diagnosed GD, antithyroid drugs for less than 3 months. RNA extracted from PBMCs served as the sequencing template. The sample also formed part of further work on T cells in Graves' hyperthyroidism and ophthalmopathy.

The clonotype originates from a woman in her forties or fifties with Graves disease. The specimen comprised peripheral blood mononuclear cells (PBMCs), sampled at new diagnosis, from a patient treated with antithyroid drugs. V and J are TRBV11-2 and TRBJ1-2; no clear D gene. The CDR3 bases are TGTGCCAGCAGCTTCCTTAACTATGGCTACACCTTC. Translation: CASSFLNYGYTF.